This entry concerns a single T cell receptor (beta chain). This sample was included in a study of CD8 T cells in Susac syndrome. Negative isolation yielded the CD8+ and CD4+ T cells, while FACS enriched the TEMRA cells. The CDR3 extends over 17 amino acids. V shed 1 base and J shed 2 bases, with 12 bases lying between them. Germline V gene sequence: CDR1 LGHNA, CDR2 YSLEER. The authors reverse transcribed about 0.5 to 1 ug RNA with random hexamers. Via MiXCR, TCRdb re-called the immunoSEQ multiplex PCR reads, giving one row per CDR3 protein. The sample lists approximately 120,000 distinct CDR3 sequences; less than 97% were seen once.

Sequenced input: CD4+ T cells from PBMCs. V usage is TRBV4-3 and J usage is TRBJ2-6; no clear D. This TCR was recovered from a human donor in good health. DNA of the CDR3: TGCGCCAGCAGCCAAGGGGATCGCCCCACTGGGGCCAACGTCCTGACTTTC. It codes for CASSQGDRPTGANVLTF.